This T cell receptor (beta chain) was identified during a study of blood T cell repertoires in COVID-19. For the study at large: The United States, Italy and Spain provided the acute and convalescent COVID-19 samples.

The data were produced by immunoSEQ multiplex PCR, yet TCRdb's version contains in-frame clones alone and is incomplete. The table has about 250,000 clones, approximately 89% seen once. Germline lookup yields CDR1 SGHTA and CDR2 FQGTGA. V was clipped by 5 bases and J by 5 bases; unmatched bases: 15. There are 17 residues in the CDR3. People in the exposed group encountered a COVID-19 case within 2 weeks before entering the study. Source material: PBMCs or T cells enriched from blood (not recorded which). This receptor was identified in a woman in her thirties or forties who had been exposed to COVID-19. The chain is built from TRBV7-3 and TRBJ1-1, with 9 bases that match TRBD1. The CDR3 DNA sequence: TGTGCCAGCAGCCCCAGCGCGGGGACAGGGCTTGGTACTGAAGCTTTCTTT. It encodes CASSPSAGTGLGTEAFF. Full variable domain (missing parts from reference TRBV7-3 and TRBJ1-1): GAGVSQTPSNKVTEKGKYVELRCDPISGHTALYWYRQSLGQGPEFLIYFQGTGAADDSGLPNDRFFAVRPEGSVSTLKIQRTERGDSAVYLCASSPSAGTGLGTEAFFGQGTRLTVV.